This T cell receptor (beta chain) is from a study of shared clonotypes between healthy human individuals. Each cell subset's genomic DNA was divided evenly among several immunoSEQ plates. The table came from immunoSEQ multiplex PCR; TCRdb's copy has only in-frame clones and leaves some out. The sample comprises fewer than 1.6 million clones, about 98.5% of which are singletons, and roughly 0.36% rests with the top ten. The receptor's source is a man younger than 45 in good health. The sample comprised naive CD4+ T cells sorted from blood. The subset was: CD45RA+ positively selected.

This CDR3 reads CASTRAGELFF. In DNA, the CDR3 is TGTGCCAGCACCCGAGCCGGGGAGCTGTTTTTT. This chain links TRBV25-1 with TRBJ2-2; D is unresolved. The germline V gene has CDR1 MGHDK and CDR2 SYGVNS. Trimming removed 7 bases from V and 6 bases from J, with 6 bases in between. There are 11 residues in the CDR3.